These 29 T cell receptor beta chains were all obtained from the same sample, sequenced in a study of T cell responses to AZD1222 COVID-19 vaccine. The protocol was immunoSEQ multiplex PCR, while the TCRdb copy is restricted to in-frame clones and leaves out a portion. The sample consists of 150,000 to 200,000 clones, 85% to 90% of them appearing once. The sequenced sample was peripheral blood, obtained on day 0 of AZD1222 vaccination. These receptors all stem from an adult in good health.

The chain joins TRBV12-3 or TRBV12-4 to TRBJ1-2; the match to TRBD1 covers 9 bases. The CDR3 has 13 residues. Unmatched junction bases numbered 5, after V lost 6 bases and J lost 6 bases. CDR3 loop: CASSPQGADGYTF. CDR3 DNA: TGTGCCAGCAGCCCACAGGGGGCGGATGGCTACACCTTC.

This clone was seen once. The V and J genes are TRBV15 and TRBJ1-6, with D possibly matching TRBD1 (5 bases). CDR3 length equals 15 residues. Germline V CDR1 and CDR2: LNHNV, YYDKDF (reference sequence). V was shortened by 0 bases and J by 10 bases, with 13 bases between the two germline ends. In nucleotides, the CDR3 is TGTGCCACCAGCAGAGATGGGGGTTCGTACTCACCCCTCCACTTT. Translated: CATSRDGGSYSPLHF.

The chain has TRBV30 and TRBJ1-1; 9 nucleotides match TRBD1. In germline, CDR1 is GTSNPN, CDR2 SVGIG (reference sequence). With 2 bases clipped from V and 5 bases from J, the junction kept 3 bases outside the gene matches. CDR3 length equals 13 residues. The CDR3 coding sequence is TGTGCCTGGAGTACAGGACAGGGGACTGAAGCTTTCTTT. Translating it yields CAWSTGQGTEAFF.

This clone was picked up a small number of times. This sample includes further DNA sequences coding for the same CDR3. The chain joins TRBV5-4 to TRBJ2-3; 7 bases line up with TRBD1. CDR1 is SGHNT and CDR2 is YYREEE in the germline V gene (reference sequence). With 2 bases clipped from V and 3 bases from J, the junction kept 0 bases outside the gene matches. The CDR3 totals 13 residues. CDR3 amino acids: CASSLQGTDTQYF. The DNA for the CDR3 is TGTGCCAGCAGCTTACAGGGGACAGATACGCAGTATTTT. The full variable domain, rest sourced from reference TRBV5-4 and TRBJ2-3, is ETGVTQSPTHLIKTRGQQVTLRCSSQSGHNTVSWYQQALGQGPQFIFQYYREEENGRGNFPPRFSGLQFPNYSSELNVNALELDDSALYLCASSLQGTDTQYFGPGTRLTVL.

The rearrangement links TRBV27 to TRBJ2-7, with a possible D match to TRBD1 (6 bases). The CDR3 consists of 14 residues. Germline loops: CDR1 MNHEY, CDR2 SMNVEV (reference sequence). The V end lost 2 bases, the J end lost 4 bases, and 12 bases lay between the germline ends. The CDR3 sequence is CASSLRRGNYEQYF. CDR3 DNA: TGTGCCAGCAGTTTACGCAGGGGCAATTACGAGCAGTACTTC.

The rearrangement joins TRBV5-4 to TRBJ1-5; D gene ambiguous. Germline V gene lookup returns CDR1 SGHNT and CDR2 YYREEE (reference sequence). The CDR3 has 14 residues. With 0 bases removed from V and 4 bases from J, the gap between germline ends came to 8 bases. The CDR3 region is CASSLAGVNQPQHF. The CDR3 nucleotides are TGTGCCAGCAGCTTGGCCGGGGTAAATCAGCCCCAGCATTTT.

This sequence joins TRBV11-2 and TRBJ1-2; tentative D call: TRBD1 (6 bases). The CDR3 loop spans 13 amino acids. CDR1 is SGHAT and CDR2 is FQNNGV in the germline V gene. Trimming took off 5 bases at V and 2 bases at J, with 9 bases between the two ends. The CDR3 DNA reads TGTGCCAGCAGCCCAGGGGTGAACTATGGCTACACCTTC. It translates to CASSPGVNYGYTF.

V usage is TRBV10-3 and J usage is TRBJ2-7; D gene unclear. Trimming stripped 8 bases from V and 0 bases from J, with 8 bases between. Germline V gene sequence: CDR1 ENHRY, CDR2 SYGVKD. The CDR3 runs to 12 residues. The CDR3 here is CAIGLVSYEQYF. The CDR3 bases are TGTGCCATCGGTCTCGTCTCCTACGAGCAGTACTTC.

This chain connects TRBV28 to TRBJ2-7; D is tentatively TRBD1 or TRBD2 (6 bases each). The CDR3 is 15 residues long. Trimming removed 10 bases at V and 3 bases at J, with 22 bases between. Germline V gene data show CDR1 as MDHEN and CDR2 as SYDVKM. CDR3 amino acids: CATLPPGAAGYEQYF. CDR3 in DNA: TGTGCCACCCTTCCGCCGGGGGCGGCAGGCTACGAGCAGTACTTC.

CDR3 protein: CASSWRTGDSNQPQHF. CDR3 nucleotides: TGTGCCAGCAGTTGGAGGACAGGCGATAGCAATCAGCCCCAGCATTTT. The chain combines TRBV28 with TRBJ1-5; 7 bases align to TRBD1. Losses at the gene ends were 4 bases for V and 0 bases for J; bases not matched to a gene: 6. Germline assignment: CDR1 MDHEN and CDR2 SYDVKM. The CDR3 sequence is 16 residues long.

CDR3 sequence reads: CASTPGTGGFSPLHF. The CDR3 region has the DNA TGTGCCAGCACCCCCGGGACAGGGGGTTTTTCACCCCTCCACTTT. The chain carries TRBV25-1 and TRBJ1-6; 11 nucleotides line up with TRBD1. The J segment lost 9 bases and the V segment lost 7 bases, leaving 8 bases of the junction unmatched. The CDR3 extends over 15 amino acids. CDR1 is MGHDK and CDR2 is SYGVNS in the germline V gene.

The V call is TRBV1, the J call TRBJ1-5. TRBV1 is a recognized pseudogene. The CDR3 totals 15 residues. The CDR3 DNA follows: TGCACCAGCAGCCTGACTAACAGGCGAAATCAGCCCCAGCATTTT. It translates to CTSSLTNRRNQPQHF.

The chain is built from TRBV28 and TRBJ2-2, with 14 bases identical to TRBD2. The CDR3 consists of 16 residues. Looked up from germline, CDR1 is MDHEN and CDR2 is SYDVKM. V was pared by 8 bases and J by 7 bases, with 9 bases of the junction left unmatched. CDR3 in DNA: TGTGCCAGCGGAGGGGGACTAGCGGGAGAGCTCGGGGAGCTGTTTTTT. It is translated as CASGGGLAGELGELFF.

V usage is TRBV12-3 or TRBV12-4 and J usage is TRBJ1-5, with D unresolved. The CDR3 spans 13 residues. The V gene lost 8 bases and the J gene lost 1 base, with 9 bases spanning the gap. CDR3 in DNA: TGTGCCAGCGTCGGTGAAAGCAATCAGCCCCAGCATTTT. This gives the protein CASVGESNQPQHF.

The J gene is TRBJ2-5, the V gene TRBV24-1, with TRBD2 identical over 16 bases. Germline CDR1 KGHDR, CDR2 SFDVKD. V lost 3 bases, J lost 4 bases, and 10 bases stayed unmatched. CDR3 length: 19 amino acids. The CDR3, as DNA: TGTGCCACCAGTGATCCGGGACTAGCGGGAGGGCCGGGGCGAGAGACCCAGTACTTC. Translated: CATSDPGLAGGPGRETQYF.

V usage is TRBV27 and J usage is TRBJ1-2, with a tentative D call TRBD1 (6 bases). The V end lost 2 bases, the J end lost 6 bases, and 10 bases lay between the germline ends. This CDR3 spans 13 amino acids. Per germline, CDR1 MNHEY and CDR2 SMNVEV (reference sequence). The CDR3, as DNA: TGTGCCAGCAGTTTAGGGGGGCATCATGGCTACACCTTC. Amino acids: CASSLGGHHGYTF.

The chain employs TRBV12-3 or TRBV12-4 and TRBJ2-3; either TRBD1 or TRBD2 may supply D (5 bases each). The V end lost 6 bases, the J end lost 0 bases, and 7 bases lay between the germline ends. The CDR3 totals 13 residues. CDR3 region: CASRGDSTDTQYF. The DNA for the CDR3 is TGTGCCAGCAGGGGGGATAGCACAGATACGCAGTATTTT.

V is TRBV3-1 (or the pseudogene TRBV3-2) and J is TRBJ2-5; D might be TRBD1 (5 bases). There are 15 residues in the CDR3. Trimming removed 0 bases from V and 4 bases from J, with 12 bases in between. Germline assignment: CDR1 LGHDT and CDR2 YNNKEL (reference sequence). Written as DNA, the CDR3 is TGTGCCAGCAGCCAAGACGTGGGGCAAGGAGAGACCCAGTACTTC. Translated, it gives CASSQDVGQGETQYF.

The V call is TRBV5-1, the J call TRBJ2-2, with D unclear. V was trimmed by 0 bases and J by 0 bases, leaving 6 bases between them. The length of the CDR3 is 15 residues. CDR1 is SGHRS, CDR2 YFSETQ, per germline. CDR3 region: CASSLVRSNTGELFF. CDR3 nucleotide sequence: TGCGCCAGCAGCTTGGTCAGATCGAACACCGGGGAGCTGTTTTTT.

The rearrangement joins TRBV6-5 to TRBJ2-3; possibly TRBD1 for D (6 bases). With 5 bases removed from V and 2 bases from J, the gap between germline ends came to 11 bases. The CDR3 is 14 amino acids. Germline V CDR1 and CDR2: MNHEY, SVGAGI. CDR3 residues: CASSTGTNTDTQYF. The DNA of the CDR3 is TGTGCCAGCAGTACGGGGACAAACACAGATACGCAGTATTTT.

The V gene is TRBV7-9, the J gene TRBJ1-4, with 9 bases fitting TRBD1. Losses at the gene ends were 3 bases for V and 6 bases for J; bases not matched to a gene: 5. CDR3 length: 15 amino acids. Germline lookup yields CDR1 SEHNR and CDR2 FQNEAQ (reference sequence). Here the CDR3 DNA reads TGTGCCAGCAGCTTGGGACAGGGTTCGGATGAAAAACTGTTTTTT. This codes for CASSLGQGSDEKLFF.

About this clone: Other DNA sequences from this sample encode an identical CDR3 as well. The chain carries TRBV11-2 and TRBJ2-1, with 10 bases aligning to TRBD1. The CDR3 has 16 residues. V shed 5 bases, J shed 4 bases, and the junction held 8 bases outside the gene matches. In germline, CDR1 is SGHAT, CDR2 FQNNGV. The CDR3 DNA reads as TGTGCCAGCAGCCCTCCGGGACAGGGGTTTTACAATGAGCAGTTCTTC. Residues: CASSPPGQGFYNEQFF. Complete variable domain (other parts from reference TRBV11-2 and TRBJ2-1): EAGVAQSPRYKIIEKRQSVAFWCNPISGHATLYWYQQILGQGPKLLIQFQNNGVVDDSQLPKDRFSAERLKGVDSTLKIQPAKLEDSAVYLCASSPPGQGFYNEQFFGPGTRLTVL.

The J gene is TRBJ2-7, the V gene TRBV19; 7 nucleotides align to TRBD2. This CDR3 spans 13 amino acids. The germline gives CDR1 LNHDA, CDR2 SQIVND (reference sequence). J was trimmed by 6 bases and V by 3 bases; bases with no gene match: 5. The CDR3 loop is CASSISTSSEQYF. DNA for the CDR3: TGTGCCAGTAGTATTTCGACTAGCTCCGAGCAGTACTTC.

This chain uses TRBV10-1 with TRBJ1-2; possibly TRBD1 for D (5 bases). Germline V gene data show CDR1 as WNHNN and CDR2 as SYGVQD (reference sequence). Deletions cut 10 bases from V and 4 bases from J, with 19 bases between. CDR3 length equals 14 residues. In DNA form, the CDR3 reads TGCGCCAATAGAGAGTGCGAAGGGGCCTATGGCTACACCTTC. This gives the protein CANRECEGAYGYTF.

The chain has TRBV19 and TRBJ2-5; TRBD1 matches 7 bases. CDR3 length: 17 amino acids. After removal of 4 bases from V and 2 bases from J, the junction contained 13 bases not matched to a gene. CDR1 is LNHDA, CDR2 SQIVND, per germline (reference sequence). CDR3 sequence reads: CASSKLSDGTAQETQYF. The CDR3 nucleotides read TGTGCCAGTAGTAAACTTAGCGACGGGACAGCTCAAGAGACCCAGTACTTC.

The J gene is TRBJ1-4, the V gene TRBV4-1, with TRBD1 matching 10 bases. Looked up from germline, CDR1 is MGHRA and CDR2 is YSYEKL. J lost 8 bases, V lost 0 bases, and 6 bases had no gene match. CDR3 length equals 16 residues. The CDR3 DNA follows: TGCGCCAGCAGCCAAGAGGGGGACAGGGGAGGGGAAAAACTGTTTTTT. It encodes CASSQEGDRGGEKLFF.

This sequence joins TRBV4-3 and TRBJ1-1; TRBD1 is a possible D gene (5 bases). The CDR3 spans 13 residues. V lost 4 bases to trimming and J lost 3 bases, with 9 bases between them. Germline CDR1 and CDR2: LGHNA and YSLEER. CDR3 region: CASSLFRDTEAFF. The CDR3 coding sequence is TGCGCCAGCAGCCTTTTCAGGGACACTGAAGCTTTCTTT.

Written as DNA, the CDR3 is TGTGCCAGCAGTCGGGGCTATGGCTACACCTTC. Encoded protein: CASSRGYGYTF. This rearrangement joins TRBV28 to TRBJ1-2; no reliable D call. Per the germline V gene, CDR1 is MDHEN and CDR2 is SYDVKM. V shed 5 bases and J shed 4 bases, with 5 bases lying between them. This CDR3 has 11 residues.

The rearrangement links TRBV6-6 to TRBJ2-7, with a possible D match to TRBD1 (5 bases). This CDR3 has 14 amino acids. The germline CDR1 and CDR2 sequences are MNHNY and SVGAGI (reference sequence). V was trimmed by 7 bases and J by 6 bases, leaving 19 bases between them. The CDR3 loop reads CASTPQVESVEQYF. CDR3 coding DNA: TGTGCCAGCACCCCACAGGTCGAGTCTGTCGAGCAGTACTTC.